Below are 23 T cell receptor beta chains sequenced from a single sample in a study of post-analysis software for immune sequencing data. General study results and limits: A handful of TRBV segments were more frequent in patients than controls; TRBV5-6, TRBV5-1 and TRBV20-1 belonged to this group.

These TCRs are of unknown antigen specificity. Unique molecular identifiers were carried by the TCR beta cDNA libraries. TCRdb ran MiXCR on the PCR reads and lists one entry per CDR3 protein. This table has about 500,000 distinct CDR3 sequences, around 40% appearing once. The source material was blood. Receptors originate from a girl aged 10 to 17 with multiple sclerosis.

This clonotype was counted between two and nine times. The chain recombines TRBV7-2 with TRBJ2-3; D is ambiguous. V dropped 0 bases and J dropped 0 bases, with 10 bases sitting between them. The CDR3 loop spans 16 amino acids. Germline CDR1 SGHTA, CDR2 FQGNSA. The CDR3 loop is CASSLATAFSTDTQYF. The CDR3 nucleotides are TGTGCCAGCAGCTTAGCGACCGCGTTCAGCACAGATACGCAGTATTTT.

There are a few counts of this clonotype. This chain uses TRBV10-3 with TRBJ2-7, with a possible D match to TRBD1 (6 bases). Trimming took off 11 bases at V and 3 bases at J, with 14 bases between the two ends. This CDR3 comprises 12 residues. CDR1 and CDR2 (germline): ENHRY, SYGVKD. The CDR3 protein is CAVQGRGYEQYF. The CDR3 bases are TGTGCCGTACAGGGAAGGGGCTACGAGCAGTACTTC.

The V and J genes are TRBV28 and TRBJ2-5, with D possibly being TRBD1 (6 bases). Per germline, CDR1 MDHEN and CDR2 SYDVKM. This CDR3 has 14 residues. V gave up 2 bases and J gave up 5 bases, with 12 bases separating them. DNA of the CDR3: TGTGCCAGCAGTTTACAGGGGTATTCGGAGACCCAGTACTTC. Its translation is CASSLQGYSETQYF.

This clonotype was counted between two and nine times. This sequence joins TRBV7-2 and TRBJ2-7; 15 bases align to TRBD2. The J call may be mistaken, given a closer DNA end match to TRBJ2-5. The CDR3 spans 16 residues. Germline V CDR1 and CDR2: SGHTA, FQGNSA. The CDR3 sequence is CASSAPGLAGGETQYF. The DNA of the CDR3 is TGTGCCAGCAGCGCCCCGGGACTAGCGGGAGGAGAGACCCAGTACTTC.

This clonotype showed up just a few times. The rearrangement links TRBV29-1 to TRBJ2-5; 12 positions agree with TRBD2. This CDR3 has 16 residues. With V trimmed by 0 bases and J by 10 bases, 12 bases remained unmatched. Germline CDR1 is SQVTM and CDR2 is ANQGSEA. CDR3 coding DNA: TGCAGCGTTGAAGATCGGGGACTAGCGGGCTCACGGGACCAGTACTTC. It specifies CSVEDRGLAGSRDQYF.

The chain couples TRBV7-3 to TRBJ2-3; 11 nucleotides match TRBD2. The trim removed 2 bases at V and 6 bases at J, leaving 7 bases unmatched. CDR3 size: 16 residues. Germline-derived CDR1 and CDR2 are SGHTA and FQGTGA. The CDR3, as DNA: TGTGCCAGCAGCTTAGTAGGCCTAGCGGGAGGTGATACGCAGTATTTT. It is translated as CASSLVGLAGGDTQYF.

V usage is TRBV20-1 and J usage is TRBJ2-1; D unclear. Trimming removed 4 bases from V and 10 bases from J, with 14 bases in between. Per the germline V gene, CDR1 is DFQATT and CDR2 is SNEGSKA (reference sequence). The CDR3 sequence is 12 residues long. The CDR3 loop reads CSAMGSSYEQFF. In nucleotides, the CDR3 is TGCAGTGCTATGGGCTCCTCGTACGAGCAGTTCTTC.

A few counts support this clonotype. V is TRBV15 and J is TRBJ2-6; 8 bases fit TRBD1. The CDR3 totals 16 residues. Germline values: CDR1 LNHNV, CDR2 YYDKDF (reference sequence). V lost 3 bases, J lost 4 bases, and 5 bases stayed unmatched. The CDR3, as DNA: TGTGCCACCAGCAGGGACAGGGTATCCGGGGCCAACGTCCTGACTTTC. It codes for CATSRDRVSGANVLTF. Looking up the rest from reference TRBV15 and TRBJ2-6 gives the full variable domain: DAMVIQNPRYQVTQFGKPVTLSCSQTLNHNVMYWYQQKSSQAPKLLFHYYDKDFNNEADTPDNFQSRRPNTSFCFLDIRSPGLGDTAMYLCATSRDRVSGANVLTFGAGSRLTVL.

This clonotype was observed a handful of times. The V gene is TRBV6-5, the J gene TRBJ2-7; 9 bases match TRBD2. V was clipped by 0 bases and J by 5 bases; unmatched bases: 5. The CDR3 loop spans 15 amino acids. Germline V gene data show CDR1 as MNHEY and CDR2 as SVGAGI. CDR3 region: CASSYSAGGPNEQYF. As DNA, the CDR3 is TGTGCCAGCAGTTACTCGGCGGGAGGGCCAAACGAGCAGTACTTC.

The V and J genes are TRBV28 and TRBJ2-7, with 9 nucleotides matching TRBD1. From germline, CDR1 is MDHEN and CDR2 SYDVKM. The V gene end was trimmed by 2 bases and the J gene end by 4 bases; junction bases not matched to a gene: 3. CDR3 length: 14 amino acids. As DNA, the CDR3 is TGTGCCAGCAGTTTACCCGGGACAGGGTACGAGCAGTACTTC. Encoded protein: CASSLPGTGYEQYF.

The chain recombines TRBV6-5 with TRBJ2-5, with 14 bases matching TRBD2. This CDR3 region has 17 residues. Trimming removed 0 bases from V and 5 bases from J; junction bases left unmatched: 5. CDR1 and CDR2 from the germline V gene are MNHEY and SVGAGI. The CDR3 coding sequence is TGTGCCAGCAGTTACTCGGGACTAGCGGGAGTCCCCGAGACCCAGTACTTC. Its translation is CASSYSGLAGVPETQYF.

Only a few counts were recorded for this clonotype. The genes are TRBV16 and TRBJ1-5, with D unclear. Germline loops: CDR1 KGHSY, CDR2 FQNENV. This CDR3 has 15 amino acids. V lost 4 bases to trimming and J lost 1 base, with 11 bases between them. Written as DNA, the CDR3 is TGTGCCAGCAGCCCCCGGACGGTGAGCAATCAGCCCCAGCATTTT. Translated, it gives CASSPRTVSNQPQHF.

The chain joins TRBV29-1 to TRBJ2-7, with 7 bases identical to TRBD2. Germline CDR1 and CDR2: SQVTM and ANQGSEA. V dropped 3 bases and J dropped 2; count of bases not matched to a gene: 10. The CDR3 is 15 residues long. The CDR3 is CSVDGGAGTTYEQYF. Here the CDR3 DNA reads TGCAGCGTTGATGGAGGGGCCGGGACTACCTACGAGCAGTACTTC.

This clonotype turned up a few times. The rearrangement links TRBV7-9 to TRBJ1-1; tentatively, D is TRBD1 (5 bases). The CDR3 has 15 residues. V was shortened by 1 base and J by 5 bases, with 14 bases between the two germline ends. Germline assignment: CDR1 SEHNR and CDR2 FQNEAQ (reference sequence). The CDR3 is CASSLVLKGWTEAFF. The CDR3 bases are TGTGCCAGCAGCTTAGTACTCAAGGGGTGGACTGAAGCTTTCTTT. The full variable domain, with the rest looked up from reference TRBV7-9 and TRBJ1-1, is DTGVSQNPRHKITKRGQNVTFRCDPISEHNRLYWYRQTLGQGPEFLTYFQNEAQLEKSRLLSDRFSAERPKGSFSTLEIQRTEQGDSAMYLCASSLVLKGWTEAFFGQGTRLTVV.

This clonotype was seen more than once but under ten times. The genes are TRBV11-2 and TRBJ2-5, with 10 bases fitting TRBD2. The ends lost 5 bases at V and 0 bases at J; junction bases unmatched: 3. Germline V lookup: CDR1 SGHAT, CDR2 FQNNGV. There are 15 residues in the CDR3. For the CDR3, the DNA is TGTGCCAGCAGCGAAGGGACTAGCGACCAAGAGACCCAGTACTTC. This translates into CASSEGTSDQETQYF. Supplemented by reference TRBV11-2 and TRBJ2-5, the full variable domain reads EAGVAQSPRYKIIEKRQSVAFWCNPISGHATLYWYQQILGQGPKLLIQFQNNGVVDDSQLPKDRFSAERLKGVDSTLKIQPAKLEDSAVYLCASSEGTSDQETQYFGPGTRLLVL.

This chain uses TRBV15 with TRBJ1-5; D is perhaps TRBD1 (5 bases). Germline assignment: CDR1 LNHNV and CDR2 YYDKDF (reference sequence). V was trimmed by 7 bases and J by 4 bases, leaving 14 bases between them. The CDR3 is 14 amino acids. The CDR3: CATKKTASNQPQHF. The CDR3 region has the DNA TGTGCCACCAAGAAGACAGCTTCTAATCAGCCCCAGCATTTT.

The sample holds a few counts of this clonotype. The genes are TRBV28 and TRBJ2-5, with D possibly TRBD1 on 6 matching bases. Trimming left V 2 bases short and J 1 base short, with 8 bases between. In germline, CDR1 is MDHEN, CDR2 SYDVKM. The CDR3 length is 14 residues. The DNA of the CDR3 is TGTGCCAGCAGTTTACCAGGGGTCCAAGAGACCCAGTACTTC. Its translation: CASSLPGVQETQYF.

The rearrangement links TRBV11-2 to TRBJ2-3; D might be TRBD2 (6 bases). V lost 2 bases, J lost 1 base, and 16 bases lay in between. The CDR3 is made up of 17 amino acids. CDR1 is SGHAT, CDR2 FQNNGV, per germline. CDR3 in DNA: TGTGCCAGCAGCTTAAATTTCGGGTCTAGCGGCACAGATACGCAGTATTTT. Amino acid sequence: CASSLNFGSSGTDTQYF.

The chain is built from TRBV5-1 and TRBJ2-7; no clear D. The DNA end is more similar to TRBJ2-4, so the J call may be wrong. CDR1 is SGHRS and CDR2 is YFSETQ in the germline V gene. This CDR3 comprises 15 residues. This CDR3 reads CASSRDSSAPNIQYF. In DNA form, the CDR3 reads TGCGCCAGCAGCCGTGACTCCAGCGCCCCAAACATTCAGTACTTC.

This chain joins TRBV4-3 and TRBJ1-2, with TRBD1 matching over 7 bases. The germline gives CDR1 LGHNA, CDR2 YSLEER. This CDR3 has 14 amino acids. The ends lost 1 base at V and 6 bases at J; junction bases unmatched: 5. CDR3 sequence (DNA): TGCGCCAGCAGCCAAGCAGGACAGGCGGATGGCTACACCTTC. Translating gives CASSQAGQADGYTF.

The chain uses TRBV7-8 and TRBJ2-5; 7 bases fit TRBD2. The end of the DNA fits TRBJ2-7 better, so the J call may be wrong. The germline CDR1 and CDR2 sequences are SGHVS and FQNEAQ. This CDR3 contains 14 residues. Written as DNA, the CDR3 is TGTGCCAGCAGCTTAGGACTAGCACGCTACGAGCAGTACTTC. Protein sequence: CASSLGLARYEQYF.

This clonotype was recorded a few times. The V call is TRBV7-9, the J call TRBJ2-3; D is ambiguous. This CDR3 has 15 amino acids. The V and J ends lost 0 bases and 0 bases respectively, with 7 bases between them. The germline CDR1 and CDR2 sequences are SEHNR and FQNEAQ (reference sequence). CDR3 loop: CASSLAPQSTDTQYF. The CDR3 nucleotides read TGTGCCAGCAGCTTAGCCCCGCAGAGCACAGATACGCAGTATTTT.

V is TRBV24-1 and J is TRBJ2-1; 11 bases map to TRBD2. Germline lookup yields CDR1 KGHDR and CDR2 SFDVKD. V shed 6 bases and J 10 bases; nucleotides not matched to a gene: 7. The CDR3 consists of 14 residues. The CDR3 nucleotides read TGTGCCACCAGTCCTAGCGGGAGGATTAGGGAGCAGTTCTTC. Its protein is CATSPSGRIREQFF.